This entry features one T cell receptor (beta chain) sequence. Trimming stripped 2 bases from V and 8 bases from J, with 7 bases between. The CDR3 sequence is 13 residues long. Germline-derived CDR1 and CDR2 are SGHAT and FQNNGV. This entry belongs to a study of control samples from healthy donors and cancer patients. The method was immunoSEQ multiplex PCR; TCRdb's version includes in-frame clones alone and lacks a portion of them. The sample has roughly 400,000 clones; 75% to 95% are singletons. The sequence came from a man between 35 and 55 years old with head and neck cancer. The chain couples TRBV11-2 to TRBJ1-6, with unresolved D. Material: PBMCs. CDR3 amino acids: CASSLRRDSPLHF. CDR3 DNA: TGTGCCAGCAGCTTAAGACGGGATTCACCCCTCCACTTT.